The 20 T cell receptor beta chains in this list originate from one sample, sequenced in a study of T cell repertoires in cytomegalovirus infection. Their antigen targets remain unknown. TCRdb recomputed calls from the reads with MiXCR, one row per CDR3 protein. The sample records about 310,000 distinct CDR3 sequences, just under 25% being singletons. Material: cultured PBMCs, obtained from culture after CMV antigen stimulation. These receptors were taken from a human donor in good health (CMV status not recorded). Some clones in this sample may be carry-over from other donors' samples.

As to this clonotype: One end of the junction is discordant with germline, which a read error may explain. This chain links TRBV6-6 with TRBJ1-6, with 7 bases matching TRBD1. Germline V gene sequence: CDR1 MNHNY, CDR2 SVGAGI (reference sequence). The CDR3 covers 13 residues. Here the CDR3 DNA reads TGTGTCAGCGCATCAGGGGGAGGTTCACCCCTCCACTTT. Translation: CVSASGGGSPLHF.

This clonotype has a handful of counts. The chain employs TRBV28 and TRBJ2-2, with 9 bases that match TRBD1. Germline loops: CDR1 MDHEN, CDR2 SYDVKM. The CDR3 totals 15 residues. The V and J ends lost 5 bases and 3 bases, in that order; junction bases with no gene match: 4. CDR3 sequence reads: CASSPGQGYTGELFF. The DNA for the CDR3 is TGTGCCAGCAGTCCGGGACAGGGTTACACCGGGGAGCTGTTTTTT.

The chain uses TRBV5-4 and TRBJ2-1, with 9 positions matching TRBD2. CDR1 and CDR2 from the germline V gene are SGHNT and YYREEE (reference sequence). J lost 8 bases, V lost 3 bases, and 6 bases had no gene match. The CDR3 contains 14 residues. The CDR3 nucleotides are TGTGCCAGCAGCTCGAGGACTAGCGCGGATGAGCAGTTCTTC. Amino acid sequence: CASSSRTSADEQFF.

This clonotype was detected ten times or more. The rearrangement uses TRBV7-8 and TRBJ1-6; D gene unclear. V gave up 5 bases and J gave up 5 bases, with 16 bases separating them. This CDR3 has 16 amino acids. Germline lookup yields CDR1 SGHVS and CDR2 FQNEAQ. The DNA of the CDR3 is TGTGCCAGCAGCACCCGGACCGCCCGAAATAATTCACCCCTCCACTTT. Amino acid sequence: CASSTRTARNNSPLHF.

The table lists this clonotype with a few counts. CDR3 nucleotides: TGTGCCACCAGCAGATCCCGGGAGACCAATAGCAATCAGCCCCAGCATTTT. It codes for CATSRSRETNSNQPQHF. The chain joins TRBV15 to TRBJ1-5; D call uncertain. Germline V gene sequence: CDR1 LNHNV, CDR2 YYDKDF (reference sequence). This CDR3 spans 17 amino acids. V was trimmed by 2 bases and J by 0 bases, leaving 14 bases between them.

This clonotype was counted many times. The genes are TRBV12-3 or TRBV12-4 and TRBJ2-1; D remains unclear. The CDR3 is 15 amino acids. Trimming took 4 bases from V and 1 from J, leaving 11 bases between them. CDR3 sequence reads: CASSYTPGSYNEQFF. As DNA, the CDR3 is TGTGCCAGCAGTTACACTCCCGGATCCTACAATGAGCAGTTCTTC.

This clonotype appeared a few times. The rearrangement joins TRBV19 to TRBJ2-5; D is unresolved. The germline gives CDR1 LNHDA, CDR2 SQIVND (reference sequence). The germline V and J ends were trimmed by 3 bases and 5 bases, with 10 bases remaining between them. CDR3 length: 13 amino acids. The CDR3 DNA reads TGTGCCAGTAGTATTGTTTCTGCGGAGACCCAGTACTTC. Protein: CASSIVSAETQYF.

J is TRBJ1-4 and V is TRBV7-9; D is ambiguous. Trimming pared 1 base from V and 4 bases from J, leaving 16 bases between. This CDR3 contains 17 residues. Germline assignment: CDR1 SEHNR and CDR2 FQNEAQ (reference sequence). CDR3 residues: CASSLVGTADFNEKLFF. CDR3 nucleotides: TGTGCCAGCAGCTTAGTGGGAACAGCGGATTTTAATGAAAAACTGTTTTTT.

The V call is TRBV2, the J call TRBJ2-1; possibly TRBD2 for D (6 bases). The germline V gene encodes CDR1 SNHLY and CDR2 FYNNEI. The V end was cut by 8 bases, the J end by 5 bases, with 13 bases between. This CDR3 has 13 residues. CDR3 loop: CASGGTPDNEQFF. The CDR3 DNA sequence: TGTGCCAGCGGCGGGACGCCAGACAATGAGCAGTTCTTC.

This clonotype is a singleton in its sample. J is TRBJ2-3 and V is TRBV20-1, with a possible D match to TRBD1 (5 bases). The CDR3 contains 14 residues. Germline V gene data show CDR1 as DFQATT and CDR2 as SNEGSKA (reference sequence). V lost 5 bases and J 4 bases, leaving 16 bases between the germline ends. For the CDR3, the DNA is TGCAGTGCTCCCGGGCTCCCCAGGGCAGATACGCAGTATTTT. Translating it yields CSAPGLPRADTQYF.

This clonotype came up a few times. The chain recombines TRBV27 with TRBJ2-1, with 7 nucleotides matching TRBD1. CDR1 is MNHEY and CDR2 is SMNVEV in the germline V gene (reference sequence). The CDR3 length is 17 residues. Losses at the gene ends were 2 bases for V and 0 bases for J; bases not matched to a gene: 7. The CDR3 region is CASSLTKRGHSYNEQFF. CDR3 sequence (DNA): TGTGCCAGCAGTTTAACGAAGAGGGGGCACTCCTACAATGAGCAGTTCTTC.

The chain couples TRBV6-2 or TRBV6-3 to TRBJ2-3; possible D gene TRBD2, 5 bases. Trimming took 5 bases from V and 6 from J, leaving 18 bases between them. The CDR3 consists of 15 residues. The germline V gene encodes CDR1 MNHEY and CDR2 SVGEGT. The CDR3 protein is CASSSSANRRDTQYF. DNA for the CDR3: TGTGCCAGCAGTAGTAGCGCCAACCGTCGGGATACGCAGTATTTT.

This clonotype has a handful of counts. The rearrangement joins TRBV20-1 to TRBJ2-7; D may be TRBD2 (5 bases). CDR1 and CDR2 (germline): DFQATT, SNEGSKA (reference sequence). The CDR3 is 16 amino acids. Trimming cost V 0 bases and J 0 bases, with 15 bases left between them. CDR3 region: CSARDSSGSYSYEQYF. The CDR3 nucleotides are TGCAGTGCTAGAGATAGTTCGGGGTCCTACTCCTACGAGCAGTACTTC.

This chain connects TRBV7-2 to TRBJ2-3; a weak D match, TRBD2 (6 bases). This CDR3 spans 13 amino acids. V was cut by 2 bases and J by 14 bases, with 17 bases left in between. Germline-derived CDR1 and CDR2 are SGHTA and FQGNSA. The DNA of the CDR3 is TGTGCCAGCAGCTTAACGACTAGGGGAGAAGTGTATTTT. Encoded protein: CASSLTTRGEVYF.

Worth noting for this clonotype: With a much larger clone just one base away, this may be a read error. The chain has TRBV6-6 and TRBJ2-3; no definite D call. The CDR3 is 15 residues long. The germline V gene encodes CDR1 MNHNY and CDR2 SVGAGI (reference sequence). DNA for the CDR3: TGTGCCGGCAGACGGTCTGCCTCTGGCACAGATACGCAGTATTTT. Translation: CAGRRSASGTDTQYF.

The chain recombines TRBV24-1 with TRBJ2-1; no clear D. Per the germline V gene, CDR1 is KGHDR and CDR2 is SFDVKD. The CDR3 loop spans 14 amino acids. Trimming shortened V by 4 bases and J by 6 bases, and 12 bases separated the two germline ends. CDR3 coding DNA: TGTGCCACCAGTGACCTTGTCTCGGGCAATGAGCAGTTCTTC. Amino acids: CATSDLVSGNEQFF.

This clonotype was observed many times. The chain joins TRBV12-3 or TRBV12-4 to TRBJ2-5, with no clear D. CDR3 size: 18 residues. The ends were cut back, 6 bases at V and 5 bases at J, with 28 bases in the middle. The CDR3 loop is CASSLILRVGVFVETQYF. CDR3 nucleotides: TGTGCCAGCAGCCTTATTCTAAGGGTAGGAGTCTTCGTGGAGACCCAGTACTTC.

This clonotype was observed at least ten times. The chain is built from TRBV7-9 and TRBJ2-4; the D gene could be TRBD1 or TRBD2 (6 bases each). Trimming stripped 8 bases from V and 0 bases from J, with 11 bases between. The CDR3 is 14 amino acids. Per the germline V gene, CDR1 is SEHNR and CDR2 is FQNEAQ (reference sequence). The chain's CDR3 is CASGGRVAKNIQYF. CDR3 DNA sequence: TGTGCCAGCGGGGGGCGTGTAGCCAAAAACATTCAGTACTTC.

The gene calls are TRBV7-2 and TRBJ1-6, with D perhaps matching TRBD1 (6 bases). The V end lost 4 bases, the J end lost 9 bases, and 19 bases lay between the germline ends. The CDR3 spans 16 residues. The germline gives CDR1 SGHTA, CDR2 FQGNSA. The CDR3 nucleotides are TGTGCCAGCAGCTCAGCGAGGGGGAGAGGGCGTTCACCCCTCCACTTT. This encodes CASSSARGRGRSPLHF.

This clonotype occurred a few times. V is TRBV4-3 and J is TRBJ2-3; 7 bases align to TRBD2. Per germline, CDR1 LGHNA and CDR2 YSLEER. The trim removed 3 bases at V and 5 bases at J, leaving 8 bases unmatched. The CDR3 runs 15 residues. CDR3 protein: CASSQNTAGRDTQYF. In nucleotides, the CDR3 is TGCGCCAGCAGCCAGAATACAGCGGGAAGAGATACGCAGTATTTT.